These 32 T cell receptor beta chains came from one sample sequenced in a study of cytomegalovirus exposure and HLA in healthy donors. The PCR was carried out with 60 Vbeta primers and 13 Jbeta primers. Assay: immunoSEQ multiplex PCR; the TCRdb copy retains only in-frame clones and omits some. The data show about 75,000 clones, around 80% seen once. Specimen: PBMCs. The receptors here all came from a man aged 70-80 years in good health and CMV-seropositive.

V and J are TRBV10-3 and TRBJ1-5; 7 bases map to TRBD1. V lost 0 bases to trimming and J lost 3 bases; unmatched junction nucleotides: 2. This CDR3 has 15 amino acids. Germline assignment: CDR1 ENHRY and CDR2 SYGVKD. CDR3 in DNA: TGTGCCATCAGTGAGTCGGGACAGTCCAATCAGCCCCAGCATTTT. Translated: CAISESGQSNQPQHF.

The rearrangement uses TRBV5-8 and TRBJ1-2, with 7 bases identical to TRBD1. In germline, CDR1 is SGHTS, CDR2 YDEGEE. The CDR3 extends over 13 amino acids. Trimming took 5 bases from V and 4 from J; bases not matched to a gene: 5. This chain's CDR3 is CASRPGQTYGYTF. The CDR3 nucleotides are TGTGCCAGCAGGCCGGGACAGACCTATGGCTACACCTTC.

V gene TRBV30 combines with J gene TRBJ2-5, with D perhaps TRBD1 (5 bases). Per the germline V gene, CDR1 is GTSNPN and CDR2 is SVGIG (reference sequence). This CDR3 is 12 amino acids long. Trimming pared 2 bases from V and 4 bases from J, leaving 8 bases between. CDR3 nucleotides: TGTGCCTGGAGTATTGACAGAGAGACCCAGTACTTC. This translates into CAWSIDRETQYF.

The V call is TRBV2, the J call TRBJ2-3; 9 bases align to TRBD2. The V and J ends lost 10 bases and 1 base, in that order; junction bases with no gene match: 6. This CDR3 has 14 amino acids. Germline-derived CDR1 and CDR2 are SNHLY and FYNNEI. CDR3 sequence: CATRKRGGTDTQYF. CDR3 bases: TGTGCCACCAGGAAGCGGGGGGGCACAGATACGCAGTATTTT. Combining the CDR3 with reference TRBV2 and TRBJ2-3 gives the whole variable domain EPEVTQTPSHQVTQMGQEVILRCVPISNHLYFYWYRQILGQKVEFLVSFYNNEISEKSEIFDDQFSVERPDGSNFTLKIRSTKLEDSAMYFCATRKRGGTDTQYFGPGTRLTVL.

The chain carries TRBV5-1 and TRBJ1-1, with TRBD1 matching 8 bases. This CDR3 is built from 15 residues. CDR1 SGHRS and CDR2 YFSETQ come from the germline V gene. The J segment lost 1 base and the V segment lost 4 bases, leaving 6 bases of the junction unmatched. CDR3 in DNA: TGCGCCAGCAGCCGCGGGGACAGGAGGAACACTGAAGCTTTCTTT. This gives the protein CASSRGDRRNTEAFF.

This rearrangement joins TRBV7-8 to TRBJ1-4, with 8 positions matching TRBD1. V was pared by 8 bases and J by 7 bases, with 12 bases of the junction left unmatched. Germline V gene data show CDR1 as SGHVS and CDR2 as FQNEAQ. The CDR3 sequence is 15 residues long. The CDR3 here is CASGNRGKLGEKLFF. The CDR3 bases are TGTGCCAGCGGAAACAGGGGGAAGTTGGGTGAAAAACTGTTTTTT.

The gene calls are TRBV10-3 and TRBJ2-7; no clear D. The CDR3 consists of 12 residues. The germline V and J ends were trimmed by 6 bases and 0 bases, with 6 bases remaining between them. The germline V gene encodes CDR1 ENHRY and CDR2 SYGVKD. CDR3 in amino acids: CAISDTSYEQYF. The CDR3 region has the DNA TGTGCCATCAGCGACACCTCCTACGAGCAGTACTTC.

The V call is TRBV4-1, the J call TRBJ2-6; D gene uncertain. Germline V gene lookup returns CDR1 MGHRA and CDR2 YSYEKL. Trimming left V 6 bases short and J 1 base short, with 13 bases between. This CDR3 is built from 16 residues. CDR3 nucleotide sequence: TGCGCCAGCAGTACCGGTTCTTTATCTGGGGCCAACGTCCTGACTTTC. Translation: CASSTGSLSGANVLTF.

There are a few counts of this clone. The chain combines TRBV19 with TRBJ2-1, with 8 bases identical to TRBD2. CDR1 LNHDA and CDR2 SQIVND come from the germline V gene (reference sequence). Trimming at V came to 5 bases and at J to 5 bases, leaving 11 bases not matched to a gene. The CDR3 totals 16 residues. The CDR3 protein is CASSSYEPGRDNEQFF. The CDR3 nucleotides read TGTGCCAGTAGTTCCTACGAACCCGGGAGGGACAATGAGCAGTTCTTC.

The chain joins TRBV27 to TRBJ2-7; D gene unclear. CDR1 MNHEY and CDR2 SMNVEV come from the germline V gene (reference sequence). The CDR3 totals 14 residues. V was pared by 5 bases and J by 1 base, with 12 bases between. CDR3: CASSPRWASYEQYF. The CDR3 region has the DNA TGTGCCAGCAGTCCTCGGTGGGCGTCCTACGAGCAGTACTTC.

The V gene is TRBV7-2, the J gene TRBJ2-7; D is perhaps TRBD2 (6 bases). CDR1 SGHTA and CDR2 FQGNSA come from the germline V gene. The CDR3 consists of 14 residues. V lost 1 base, J lost 3 bases, and 10 bases lay in between. The CDR3 bases are TGTGCCAGCAGCTTAGGTGGGGGAGGCTACGAGCAGTACTTC. Protein sequence: CASSLGGGGYEQYF.

The rearrangement joins TRBV9 to TRBJ1-2; no firm D call. The germline V gene encodes CDR1 SGDLS and CDR2 YYNGEE. This CDR3 has 12 amino acids. The V end lost 4 bases, the J end lost 6 bases, and 10 bases lay between the germline ends. CDR3 DNA sequence: TGTGCCAGCAGCCAAAGTCCGGATGGCTACACCTTC. It is translated as CASSQSPDGYTF.

CDR3 sequence (DNA): TGTGCCAGCAGCGCCCGCCTACCGGGACAGGGGTCCCATGAGCAGTTCTTC. Its protein product is CASSARLPGQGSHEQFF. This rearrangement joins TRBV7-6 to TRBJ2-1; 10 nucleotides agree with TRBD1. CDR3 length equals 17 residues. In germline, CDR1 is SGHVS, CDR2 FNYEAQ. The V segment lost 5 bases and the J segment 8 bases; nucleotides outside the gene matches: 15.

This clone was picked up one time. Other DNA sequences within the sample encode an identical CDR3. The chain couples TRBV27 to TRBJ1-1; no clear D gene. This CDR3 is 13 amino acids long. V was trimmed by 5 bases and J by 1 base, leaving 8 bases between them. Looked up from germline, CDR1 is MNHEY and CDR2 is SMNVEV (reference sequence). The CDR3 reads CASSLRENTEAFF. Here the CDR3 DNA reads TGTGCCAGCAGTCTCCGGGAGAACACTGAAGCTTTCTTT.

The count of this clone is one. V gene TRBV5-1 combines with J gene TRBJ1-1; 7 positions match TRBD1. V lost 4 bases to trimming and J lost 2 bases; unmatched junction nucleotides: 11. The CDR3 covers 16 residues. Per the germline V gene, CDR1 is SGHRS and CDR2 is YFSETQ. CDR3 amino acids: CASSVRWTGVNTEAFF. In DNA, the CDR3 is TGCGCCAGCAGCGTACGTTGGACAGGAGTTAACACTGAAGCTTTCTTT.

The chain recombines TRBV19 with TRBJ2-1; tentatively, D is TRBD2 (6 bases). Germline V gene sequence: CDR1 LNHDA, CDR2 SQIVND (reference sequence). Trimming left V 6 bases short and J 2 bases short, with 14 bases between. This CDR3 is built from 15 residues. Written as DNA, the CDR3 is TGTGCCAGTAGAACACCGGGACTTCCCTACAATGAGCAGTTCTTC. Amino acids: CASRTPGLPYNEQFF.

This chain links TRBV19 with TRBJ2-3; D not certain. CDR3 length: 14 residues. CDR1 and CDR2 from the germline V gene are LNHDA and SQIVND (reference sequence). V was cut by 10 bases and J by 1 base, with 15 bases left in between. Here the CDR3 reads CATHRLKCTDTQYF. DNA for the CDR3: TGTGCCACACACCGCTTAAAGTGCACAGATACGCAGTATTTT.

This chain joins TRBV11-2 and TRBJ1-4; maybe TRBD1 (6 bases). Trimming shortened V by 5 bases and J by 7 bases, and 17 bases separated the two germline ends. CDR1 and CDR2 from the germline V gene are SGHAT and FQNNGV. This CDR3 region has 15 residues. The CDR3 DNA sequence: TGTGCCAGCAGCCAGTCAGGGGTTGAGGGTGAAAAACTGTTTTTT. It is translated as CASSQSGVEGEKLFF.

The CDR3 is CASSLDLAGGFGELFF. For the CDR3, the DNA is TGTGCCAGCAGCTTAGATCTGGCGGGAGGGTTCGGGGAGCTGTTTTTT. The rearrangement joins TRBV11-2 to TRBJ2-2; 9 bases agree with TRBD2. Germline V gives CDR1 SGHAT, CDR2 FQNNGV. V dropped 0 bases and J dropped 7; count of bases not matched to a gene: 6. The CDR3 runs to 16 residues.

The gene calls are TRBV5-6 and TRBJ2-7; TRBD2 agrees at 14 bases. The germline gives CDR1 SGHDT, CDR2 YYEEEE. The trim removed 0 bases at V and 3 bases at J, leaving 2 bases unmatched. The CDR3 contains 16 residues. CDR3 protein: CASSLGLAGGGYEQYF. In DNA, the CDR3 is TGTGCCAGCAGCTTGGGACTAGCGGGAGGGGGCTACGAGCAGTACTTC.

This clone was observed once. The V and J genes are TRBV7-9 and TRBJ1-1; D not resolved. The V and J ends lost 3 bases and 4 bases respectively, with 3 bases between them. CDR1 is SEHNR, CDR2 FQNEAQ, per germline (reference sequence). This CDR3 has 11 residues. The CDR3 loop is CASSFRTEAFF. The CDR3 coding sequence is TGTGCCAGCAGCTTCCGCACTGAAGCTTTCTTT.

The chain uses TRBV6-1 and TRBJ2-1, with D perhaps matching TRBD2 (6 bases). Per the germline V gene, CDR1 is MNHNS and CDR2 is SASEGT. The CDR3 spans 15 residues. Trimming took 2 bases from V and 3 from J, leaving 11 bases between them. The CDR3 DNA sequence: TGTGCCAGCAGTGAATGGGGGGACCTCTACAATGAGCAGTTCTTC. This sequence encodes CASSEWGDLYNEQFF.

The genes are TRBV2 and TRBJ1-1; possible D gene TRBD1, 5 bases. CDR3 size: 14 residues. V dropped 5 bases and J dropped 0 bases, with 10 bases sitting between them. Germline CDR1 reads SNHLY; CDR2 reads FYNNEI. The CDR3: CASSPRGLNTEAFF. The CDR3 DNA reads as TGTGCCAGCAGTCCCCGGGGGTTGAACACTGAAGCTTTCTTT.

CDR3 in amino acids: CASSLRGGPYEQYF. DNA for the CDR3: TGTGCCAGCAGTTTACGTGGGGGCCCCTACGAGCAGTACTTC. The chain uses TRBV27 and TRBJ2-7; D is perhaps TRBD1 (6 bases). The length of the CDR3 is 14 residues. The germline V gene encodes CDR1 MNHEY and CDR2 SMNVEV (reference sequence). Trimming removed 2 bases at V and 2 bases at J, with 10 bases between.

The CDR3 region has the DNA TGTGCCATCAGTGAGACGGGTGTGACCCAGTACTTC. This encodes CAISETGVTQYF. The gene calls are TRBV10-3 and TRBJ2-5, with unresolved D. V was pared by 2 bases and J by 7 bases, with 8 bases between. This CDR3 has 12 residues. Germline loops: CDR1 ENHRY, CDR2 SYGVKD.

The rearrangement joins TRBV27 to TRBJ1-4, with 12 bases matching TRBD1. Trimming cost V 4 bases and J 0 bases; bases outside gene matches: 9. From germline, CDR1 is MNHEY and CDR2 SMNVEV (reference sequence). The CDR3 covers 19 residues. This chain's CDR3 is CASSSKGQGAPATNEKLFF. The CDR3 DNA is TGTGCCAGCAGTTCAAAGGGACAGGGGGCCCCTGCAACTAATGAAAAACTGTTTTTT. Full variable domain (rest looked up from reference TRBV27 and TRBJ1-4): EAQVTQNPRYLITVTGKKLTVTCSQNMNHEYMSWYRQDPGLGLRQIYYSMNVEVTDKGDVPEGYKVSRKEKRNFPLILESPSPNQTSLYFCASSSKGQGAPATNEKLFFGSGTQLSVL.

This sequence joins TRBV6-5 and TRBJ2-7, with TRBD2 matching 11 bases. The V and J ends lost 6 bases and 3 bases, in that order; junction bases with no gene match: 7. This CDR3 has 15 amino acids. CDR1 and CDR2 from the germline V gene are MNHEY and SVGAGI. The CDR3 sequence is CASRSLAGGLYEQYF. CDR3 bases: TGTGCCAGCAGGTCCCTAGCGGGGGGTCTCTACGAGCAGTACTTC.

The rearrangement joins TRBV12-5 to TRBJ2-7; 7 bases agree with TRBD1. Germline CDR1 reads LGHNT; CDR2 reads FRNRAP. CDR3 length: 15 amino acids. The trim removed 2 bases at V and 0 bases at J, leaving 4 bases unmatched. The chain's CDR3 is CASGLPGQSSYEQYF. The CDR3 DNA reads as TGTGCTAGTGGTTTGCCGGGACAGAGCTCCTACGAGCAGTACTTC.

This chain's CDR3 is CASSMGEGYEQYF. In nucleotides, the CDR3 is TGTGCCAGTAGTATGGGAGAGGGCTACGAGCAGTACTTC. The chain joins TRBV19 to TRBJ2-7; tentative D call: TRBD2 (5 bases). The CDR3 has 13 amino acids. Germline CDR1 is LNHDA and CDR2 is SQIVND (reference sequence). V was shortened by 3 bases and J by 3 bases, with 9 bases between the two germline ends.

The genes are TRBV5-1 and TRBJ2-3, with 9 bases that match TRBD1. Trimming removed 4 bases from V and 6 bases from J; junction bases left unmatched: 15. The CDR3 is made up of 17 amino acids. Germline loops: CDR1 SGHRS, CDR2 YFSETQ. The CDR3 protein is CASSQSTLGTGRDTQYF. In DNA form, the CDR3 reads TGCGCCAGCAGCCAATCGACGCTCGGGACAGGGCGCGATACGCAGTATTTT.

The chain has TRBV5-1 and TRBJ2-2; no definite D call. Trimming removed 0 bases from V and 4 bases from J, with 7 bases in between. There are 14 residues in the CDR3. From germline, CDR1 is SGHRS and CDR2 YFSETQ. The CDR3 nucleotides are TGCGCCAGCAGCTTGGTGCTGGCCACCGGGGAGCTGTTTTTT. It codes for CASSLVLATGELFF.

This rearrangement joins TRBV7-2 to TRBJ2-7, with D possibly matching TRBD1 (5 bases). Germline CDR1 SGHTA, CDR2 FQGNSA. The CDR3 has 16 residues. The V end was cut by 0 bases, the J end by 5 bases, with 17 bases between. The CDR3: CASSLAPAQVNDEQYF. CDR3 nucleotide sequence: TGTGCCAGCAGCTTAGCGCCGGCACAGGTTAATGACGAGCAGTACTTC.